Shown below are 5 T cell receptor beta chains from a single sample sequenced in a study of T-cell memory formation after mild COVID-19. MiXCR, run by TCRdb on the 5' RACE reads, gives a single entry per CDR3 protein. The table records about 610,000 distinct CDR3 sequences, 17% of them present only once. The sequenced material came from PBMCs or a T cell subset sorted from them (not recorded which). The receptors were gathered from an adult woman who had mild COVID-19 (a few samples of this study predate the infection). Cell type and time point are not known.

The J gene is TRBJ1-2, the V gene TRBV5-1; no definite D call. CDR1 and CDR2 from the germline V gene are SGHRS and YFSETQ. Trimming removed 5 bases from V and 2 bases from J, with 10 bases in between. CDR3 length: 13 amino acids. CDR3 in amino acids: CASRYNWNYGYTF. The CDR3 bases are TGCGCCAGCAGATACAATTGGAACTATGGCTACACCTTC.

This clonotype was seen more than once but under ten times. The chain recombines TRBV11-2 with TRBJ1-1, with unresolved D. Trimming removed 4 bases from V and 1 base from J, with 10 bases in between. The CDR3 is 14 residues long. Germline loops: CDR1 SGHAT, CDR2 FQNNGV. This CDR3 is CASSSRSGNTEAFF. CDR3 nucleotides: TGTGCCAGCAGCTCACGCTCCGGGAACACTGAAGCTTTCTTT.

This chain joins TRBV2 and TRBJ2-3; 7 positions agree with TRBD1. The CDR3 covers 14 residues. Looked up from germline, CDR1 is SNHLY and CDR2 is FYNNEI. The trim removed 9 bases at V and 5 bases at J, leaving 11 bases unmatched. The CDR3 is CASSGQVGIDTQYF. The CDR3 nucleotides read TGTGCCAGTTCCGGACAGGTGGGAATAGATACGCAGTATTTT.

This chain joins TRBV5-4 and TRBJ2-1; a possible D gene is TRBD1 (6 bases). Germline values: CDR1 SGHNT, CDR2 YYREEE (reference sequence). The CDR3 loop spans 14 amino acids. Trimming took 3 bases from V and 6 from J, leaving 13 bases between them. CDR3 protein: CASSWWTESNEQFF. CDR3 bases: TGTGCCAGCAGCTGGTGGACAGAGTCCAATGAGCAGTTCTTC.

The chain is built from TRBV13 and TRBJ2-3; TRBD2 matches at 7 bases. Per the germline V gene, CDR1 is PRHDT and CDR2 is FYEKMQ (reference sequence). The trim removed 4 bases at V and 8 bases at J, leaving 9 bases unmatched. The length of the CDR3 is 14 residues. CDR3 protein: CASSSAGTQGTQYF. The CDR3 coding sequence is TGTGCCAGCAGCTCAGCGGGAACTCAGGGTACGCAGTATTTT.